This T cell receptor beta chain is from a study of sequential checkpoint blockade in melanoma. Indicated treatment: randomized to nivolumab then ipilimumab (arm A) or the reverse (arm B). This clone was picked up a small number of times. CDR1 and CDR2 (germline): SGHVS, FNYEAQ. Deletions cut 8 bases from V and 1 base from J, with 14 bases between. The CDR3 has 14 amino acids. Libraries were prepared by immunoSEQ multiplex PCR; TCRdb keeps only in-frame clonotypes and omits some of them. The sample lists around 37,000 clones; 32% were seen once. The rearrangement links TRBV7-6 to TRBJ1-1, with D possibly matching TRBD1 (6 bases). This sequence originates from a human donor with melanoma. The input for sequencing was tumor tissue (inferred from file names), taken from a patient given nivolumab and ipilimumab in sequence. The CDR3 DNA is TGTGCCAGCCTCGGGGGGGGGCCGAACACTGAAGCTTTCTTT. It yields the protein CASLGGGPNTEAFF.